This paragraph reports one T cell receptor beta chain. Isolated RNA was reverse transcribed into cDNA used as the sequencing template. The method was immunoSEQ multiplex PCR; TCRdb's version includes in-frame clones alone and lacks a portion of them. Of roughly 75,000 clones listed, approximately 60% are singletons. This specimen belongs to a study of CD8+ T cells in alopecia areata. Alopecia areata patients provided lesional scalp punch biopsies and peripheral blood, both collected for the study. Germline V CDR1 and CDR2: MNHEY, SVGAGI. Trimming stripped 4 bases from V and 8 bases from J, with 17 bases between. The CDR3 covers 14 residues.

Source: CD8+ T cells sorted from blood, taken at week 0. This clonotype was obtained from a human donor with alopecia areata. The rearrangement joins TRBV6-5 to TRBJ1-2; no reliable D call. CDR3 in DNA: TGTGCCAGCAGTTTAAGCCCGGTCATGGGGGGCTACACCTTC. It yields the protein CASSLSPVMGGYTF.